A single sample gave rise to the 32 T cell receptor beta chains below, sequenced in a study of tumor-infiltrating lymphocytes in primary liver carcinoma. A constant-region primer served to make TCR beta cDNA from around 500 ng total RNA. A slightly modified ARM-PCR protocol with three nested multiplex PCR rounds produced these TCR beta libraries. The first two PCR rounds, approximately 10 cycles each, used TRBV1-TRBV30 forward primers and a C-beta reverse primer. TCRdb ran MiXCR on the multiplex PCR reads and lists one entry per CDR3 protein. The sample lists more than 100,000 distinct CDR3 sequences; around 70% were seen once. Co-extraction of RNA and DNA was performed on 20-30 mg of unsorted bulk tissue. The specimen was tumor-adjacent normal liver tissue. Receptor source: a woman aged 60-70 years with primary liver carcinoma and hepatitis B virus infection.

The chain carries TRBV5-1 and TRBJ2-3; 8 positions agree with TRBD2. The CDR3 has 15 amino acids. Looked up from germline, CDR1 is SGHRS and CDR2 is YFSETQ. V lost 6 bases, J lost 3 bases, and 9 bases stayed unmatched. The CDR3 DNA reads as TGCGCCAGCAATTTCCGGTCTAGCGGGACAGATACGCAGTATTTT. Protein: CASNFRSSGTDTQYF.

The chain uses TRBV29-1 and TRBJ2-1; 7 nucleotides align to TRBD2. The J call could be wrong; TRBJ2-7 is a better fit for the DNA end. This CDR3 is built from 16 residues. Per the germline V gene, CDR1 is SQVTM and CDR2 is ANQGSEA. For the CDR3, the DNA is TGCAGCGTTGCAGACCCCACTAGCGAATTATATAATGAGCAGTACTTC. It translates to CSVADPTSELYNEQYF.

For this clonotype: One end of the junction does not line up with germline, which may come from a read error. The chain combines TRBV11-2 with TRBJ1-2; possibly TRBD1 for D (6 bases). Germline-derived CDR1 and CDR2 are SGHAT and FQNNGV. The CDR3 sequence is 15 residues long. CDR3 protein: CASSLETGANYGYTF. The CDR3, as DNA: TGTGCCAGTAGCTTAGAGACAGGAGCCAACTATGGCTACACCTTC.

At least ten counts were recorded for this clonotype. V gene TRBV6-5 combines with J gene TRBJ1-1; perhaps TRBD1 as D (6 bases). The CDR3 extends over 17 amino acids. Germline CDR1 and CDR2: MNHEY and SVGAGI. V was clipped by 8 bases and J by 1 base, with 23 bases between them. CDR3 nucleotide sequence: TGTGCCAGCGCTAAAACGGGCAGGGGAGCCCCGAACACTGAAGCTTTCTTT. Its translation is CASAKTGRGAPNTEAFF.

In this sample, this clonotype turned up a few times. At one end, the junction sequence differs from germline, possibly due to a read error. CDR3 bases: TGTGCCAGCAGCTTAGATCCGGGTAGCGGAGGGAGGAATGAGCAATTCTTC. This gives the protein CASSLDPGSGGRNEQFF. The chain carries TRBV11-2 and TRBJ2-1; tentatively, D is TRBD2 (6 bases). The CDR3 consists of 17 residues. From germline, CDR1 is SGHAT and CDR2 FQNNGV.

Details on this clonotype: The CDR3 end shows no conserved phenylalanine or tryptophan, and so a read error is likely. No DNA is shown, since the ends of the CDR3 on it are uncertain; the CDR3 is the one TCRdb lists. The chain is built from TRBV11-2 and TRBJ2-5; the table's D call TRBD2 went unverified against the DNA. The CDR3 comprises 15 residues, both ends counted. Germline loops: CDR1 SGHAT, CDR2 FQNNGV. The CDR3 reads CASSLRLVRQEIRYL.

Concerning this clonotype: This could be a read error, since a much larger clone is one nucleotide away. The chain combines TRBV13 with TRBJ2-5; TRBD2 matches at 9 bases. Germline V CDR1 and CDR2: PRHDT, FYEKMQ (reference sequence). The CDR3 runs to 15 residues. J was trimmed by 7 bases and V by 0 bases; bases with no gene match: 6. Here the CDR3 DNA reads TGTGCCAGCAGCTTAGGGGGACTAGCATTAGGGACCCAGTACTTC. It specifies CASSLGGLALGTQYF.

A word on this clonotype: An end of the junction differs from the germline gene, which may be a read error. This chain links TRBV4-2 with TRBJ1-3; TRBD1 might be the D (6 bases). Germline V gene data show CDR1 as LGHNA and CDR2 as YNFKEQ. This CDR3 has 15 residues. The CDR3 spells CASSQDRVSGNIIYF. Here the CDR3 DNA reads TGTGCCAGCAGCCAGGACAGAGTCTCTGGAAACATCATATATTTT.

The chain carries TRBV29-1 and TRBJ2-7, with TRBD1 matching 8 bases. Germline trimming cut 6 bases from V and 1 base from J; bases unmatched to any gene: 8. Germline V gene data show CDR1 as SQVTM and CDR2 as ANQGSEA. The length of the CDR3 is 14 residues. The DNA of the CDR3 is TGCAGCGTGTCCGGCACAGGGGGTTCCTACGAGCAGTACTTC. It encodes CSVSGTGGSYEQYF.

With respect to this clonotype: This may be a read error: a much more frequent sequence differs by one nucleotide. The rearrangement uses TRBV28 and TRBJ2-5; the D gene is possibly TRBD2 (7 bases). The CDR3 has 16 amino acids. From germline, CDR1 is MDHEN and CDR2 SYDVKM. The V and J ends lost 7 bases and 5 bases respectively, with 23 bases between them. The DNA of the CDR3 is TGTGCCAGCAAGGCGCTTTCGGGGGCGGGAGACGAGACCCAGTACTTC. It yields the protein CASKALSGAGDETQYF.

This clonotype has only a few counts. This CDR3 is CASSGLSGASPLHF. In DNA, the CDR3 is TGTGCCAGCAGTGGACTATCCGGAGCTTCACCCCTCCACTTT. The rearrangement joins TRBV28 to TRBJ1-6; D gene unclear. Trimming cost V 5 bases and J 9 bases, with 14 bases left between them. This CDR3 spans 14 amino acids. Germline loops: CDR1 MDHEN, CDR2 SYDVKM.

The sample holds many counts of this clonotype. The chain has TRBV12-3 or TRBV12-4 and TRBJ1-1; 7 bases line up with TRBD1. This CDR3 is built from 14 residues. With V trimmed by 2 bases and J by 1 base, 1 base remained unmatched. This CDR3 is CASSLRGPNTEAFF. CDR3 sequence (DNA): TGTGCCAGCAGTTTAAGGGGGCCGAACACTGAAGCTTTCTTT.

This clonotype occurred a few times. A much larger clone lies a single base off, so this may be a read error. A read error is likely, as this CDR3 ends without the conserved phenylalanine or tryptophan. V and J are TRBV29-1 and TRBJ2-1; the D gene is possibly TRBD2 (6 bases). CDR1 and CDR2 from the germline V gene are SQVTM and ANQGSEA. V was trimmed by 5 bases and J by 4 bases, leaving 15 bases between them. This CDR3 is built from 14 residues. CDR3 region: CSVKLALGYNEQFL. The CDR3 nucleotides are TGCAGCGTTAAGCTAGCGTTGGGATACAATGAGCAGTTCTTA.

The rearrangement uses TRBV5-6 and TRBJ2-7; 7 bases agree with TRBD1. V was pared by 1 base and J by 6 bases, with 13 bases of the junction left unmatched. CDR1 is SGHDT, CDR2 YYEEEE, per germline. There are 16 residues in the CDR3. In nucleotides, the CDR3 is TGTGCCAGCAGCTTGAATATTCGACAGGGAAAGGGCGAGCAGTACTTC. Its protein product is CASSLNIRQGKGEQYF.

This clonotype was found once. No DNA is shown, since the ends of the CDR3 on it are uncertain; the CDR3 is the one TCRdb lists. This CDR3 reads CARSPTHPVGSGNTVYF. The chain joins TRBV6-6 to TRBJ1-3; TRBD1 is the table's D call and was not checked against the DNA. The CDR3 region is 17 residues in length, termini included. Germline CDR1 reads MNHNY; CDR2 reads SVGAGI (reference sequence).

The table lists this clonotype with a few counts. This sequence joins TRBV2 and TRBJ1-2; maybe TRBD1 (5 bases). The CDR3 has 12 residues. V was pared by 5 bases and J by 6 bases, with 10 bases between. Germline assignment: CDR1 SNHLY and CDR2 FYNNEI. This CDR3 is CASSRQSHGYTF. The CDR3 nucleotides read TGTGCCAGCAGTAGACAGAGTCATGGCTACACCTTC.

This clonotype came up many times. This sequence joins TRBV28 and TRBJ2-5, with TRBD1 matching over 7 bases. V gave up 6 bases and J gave up 2 bases; unmatched junction bases: 9. From germline, CDR1 is MDHEN and CDR2 SYDVKM. The CDR3 length is 15 residues. The CDR3 DNA reads as TGTGCCAGCAGCCCACTAGGGACAGATCAAGAGACCCAGTACTTC. Protein sequence: CASSPLGTDQETQYF.

The table lists this clonotype with many counts. The chain carries TRBV28 and TRBJ2-5; maybe TRBD1 (5 bases). CDR3 length equals 13 residues. The ends were cut back, 9 bases at V and 2 bases at J, with 13 bases in the middle. CDR1 is MDHEN and CDR2 is SYDVKM in the germline V gene. This chain's CDR3 is CASHRQGQETQYF. Here the CDR3 DNA reads TGTGCCAGTCATAGGCAGGGTCAAGAGACCCAGTACTTC.

To note about this clonotype: Germline and junction disagree at one end, which may indicate a read error. This sequence joins TRBV11-2 and TRBJ1-2, with D unclear. The length of the CDR3 is 13 residues. Germline assignment: CDR1 SGHAT and CDR2 FQNNGV. This chain's CDR3 is CTSSRTANYGYTF. The DNA of the CDR3 is TGTACCAGCAGCAGAACAGCTAACTATGGTTACACCTTC.

This clonotype was found many times. The gene calls are TRBV29-1 and TRBJ1-2; 7 bases are shared with TRBD1. The V segment lost 4 bases and the J segment 2 bases; nucleotides outside the gene matches: 7. The germline V gene encodes CDR1 SQVTM and CDR2 ANQGSEA. The CDR3 runs 14 residues. CDR3 residues: CSVGTGPPNYGYTF. In DNA form, the CDR3 reads TGCAGCGTTGGGACAGGCCCTCCCAACTATGGCTACACCTTC.

With respect to this clonotype: It may be a read error: a sequence one base away is much more abundant. The rearrangement uses TRBV28 and TRBJ2-1; D may correspond to TRBD1 or TRBD2 (6 bases each). V was cut by 3 bases and J by 10 bases, with 13 bases left in between. Germline V gives CDR1 MDHEN, CDR2 SYDVKM. This CDR3 has 13 residues. The CDR3 here is CASSFGGLGEQFF. The CDR3 nucleotides are TGTGCCAGCAGTTTTGGGGGGCTAGGGGAGCAGTTCTTC.

As concerns this clonotype: A much larger clone is a single base away; this may be a read error. This chain connects TRBV7-9 to TRBJ2-5, with D unclear. With 3 bases removed from V and 4 bases from J, the gap between germline ends came to 9 bases. CDR3 length: 13 amino acids. Germline assignment: CDR1 SEHNR and CDR2 FQNEAQ (reference sequence). CDR3 residues: CASSFSGSETQYF. CDR3 DNA: TGTGCCAGCAGCTTTTCCGGTTCAGAGACCCAGTACTTC. Supplemented by reference TRBV7-9 and TRBJ2-5, the full variable domain reads DTGVSQNPRHKITKRGQNVTFRCDPISEHNRLYWYRQTLGQGPEFLTYFQNEAQLEKSRLLSDRFSAERPKGSFSTLEIQRTEQGDSAMYLCASSFSGSETQYFGPGTRLLVL.

This clonotype was counted a single time. As the CDR3 is not closed by the conserved phenylalanine or tryptophan, this likely results from a read error. No DNA is shown, since the ends of the CDR3 on it are uncertain; the CDR3 is the one TCRdb lists. V and J are TRBV11-2 and TRBJ2-1; the DNA was not compared with TRBD2, the D call given in the table. The CDR3 is 14 amino acids long, termini counted. Germline V lookup: CDR1 SGHAT, CDR2 FQNNGV. The CDR3 loop reads CDSSPDSRYREQFL.

The CDR3 loop reads CASSQGGTGTHPREETQYF. CDR3 bases: TGTGCCAGCAGCCAAGGAGGGACAGGGACCCATCCCAGGGAAGAGACCCAGTACTTC. V is TRBV4-2 and J is TRBJ2-5; the match to TRBD1 covers 9 bases. The J segment lost 3 bases and the V segment lost 1 base, leaving 15 bases of the junction unmatched. Looked up from germline, CDR1 is LGHNA and CDR2 is YNFKEQ. The CDR3 length is 19 residues.

This sequence joins TRBV2 and TRBJ1-6; D call uncertain. CDR3 length equals 14 residues. Trimming took off 1 base at V and 14 bases at J, with 15 bases between the two ends. Germline CDR1 is SNHLY and CDR2 is FYNNEI. CDR3 in amino acids: CASSEEALVEALHF. The CDR3 DNA is TGTGCCAGCAGTGAAGAGGCCCTCGTTGAAGCCCTCCACTTT. Full variable domain (missing parts from reference TRBV2 and TRBJ1-6): EPEVTQTPSHQVTQMGQEVILRCVPISNHLYFYWYRQILGQKVEFLVSFYNNEISEKSEIFDDQFSVERPDGSNFTLKIRSTKLEDSAMYFCASSEEALVEALHFGNGTRLTVT.

The chain combines TRBV7-9 with TRBJ2-7; D unresolved. Germline CDR1 SEHNR, CDR2 FQNEAQ (reference sequence). Trimming cost V 5 bases and J 5 bases, with 16 bases left between them. The CDR3 has 14 amino acids. Written as DNA, the CDR3 is TGTGCCAGCAGCCGACATGGGGTAATAGACGAGCAGTACTTC. It yields the protein CASSRHGVIDEQYF.

A remark on this clonotype: No conserved phenylalanine or tryptophan ends this CDR3, so it is likely a read error. V is TRBV11-2 and J is TRBJ2-3, with TRBD2 matching over 8 bases. The germline CDR1 and CDR2 sequences are SGHAT and FQNNGV. The CDR3 consists of 15 residues. Trimming removed 6 bases from V and 8 bases from J; junction bases left unmatched: 13. The CDR3, as DNA: TGTGCCAGCAGACTAGAGGCGGGAGGCATAGGTACGCAGTATTTA. It encodes CASRLEAGGIGTQYL.

This clonotype was seen repeatedly, ten times or more. This chain connects TRBV29-1 to TRBJ2-7; 7 bases map to TRBD2. The CDR3 loop spans 14 amino acids. CDR1 and CDR2 (germline): SQVTM, ANQGSEA. Losses at the gene ends were 6 bases for V and 2 bases for J; bases not matched to a gene: 10. The CDR3 loop is CSVAPGTIPYEQYF. The CDR3 DNA reads as TGCAGCGTCGCCCCCGGGACTATCCCCTACGAGCAGTACTTC.

For this clonotype: The junction does not match germline at one end; this may be a read error. The chain is built from TRBV11-2 and TRBJ2-1; TRBD2 is a possible D gene (7 bases). The CDR3 totals 15 residues. CDR1 and CDR2 (germline): SGHAT, FQNNGV. The CDR3 bases are TGTGCCAGGAGCTTAGAAGGGGGAGGGAACAATGAGCAGTTCTTC. It encodes CARSLEGGGNNEQFF.

A word on this clonotype: Its ends do not fully match the called genes, so a read error is possible. The chain links TRBV6-1 to TRBJ2-7; D perhaps matches TRBD1 (7 bases). This CDR3 is built from 15 residues. Germline CDR1 MNHNS, CDR2 SASEGT. CDR3 nucleotide sequence: TGTGCCAGCAACCCCCAGGGGGGCTGGGCCTACGAGCAGTCCTTC. Protein sequence: CASNPQGGWAYEQSF.

This clonotype was counted at least ten times. The chain is built from TRBV5-1 and TRBJ2-1; D remains ambiguous. The CDR3 length is 15 residues. Germline assignment: CDR1 SGHRS and CDR2 YFSETQ. V dropped 1 base and J dropped 0 bases, with 8 bases sitting between them. DNA for the CDR3: TGCGCCAGCAGCTTGTTCAGAGACTCCTACAATGAGCAGTTCTTC. Its translation is CASSLFRDSYNEQFF.

Comment on this clonotype: The conserved phenylalanine or tryptophan normally closing the CDR3 is absent here, so this likely arose from a read error. V and J are TRBV11-3 and TRBJ2-1; 9 bases match TRBD2. CDR3 length: 15 residues. The germline gives CDR1 SGHNT, CDR2 YENEEA. The CDR3, as DNA: TGTGCCAGCAGCCAGACTAGCGGACTTTACAATGAACAGTTCCTC. Encoded protein: CASSQTSGLYNEQFL.